The sample holds many counts of the clone carrying this TCR beta chain. A single record per CDR3 protein comes from TCRdb applying MiXCR to the 5' RACE reads. The repertoire has about 32,000 distinct CDR3 sequences, 24% of them found once; the top ten carry around 4%. This TCR came from a female donor with breast cancer. What was sequenced was memory CD4+ T cells sorted from blood. The subset here: memory CD4+ T cells, CD4+CD45RO+CD25-.

CDR3 sequence (DNA): TGTGCCAGTTCCGGGACACCGAACACTGAAGCTTTCTTT. Its protein product is CASSGTPNTEAFF. This chain links TRBV9 with TRBJ1-1; perhaps TRBD1 as D (6 bases). Germline values: CDR1 SGDLS, CDR2 YYNGEE. The CDR3 spans 13 residues. V was cut by 8 bases and J by 1 base, with 12 bases left in between.